This T cell receptor beta chain was sequenced in a study of cytomegalovirus exposure and HLA in healthy donors. Across the study: About 80 million unique TCRs, all from HLA-typed donors, were included in an early release of the data.

The V gene end was trimmed by 8 bases and the J gene end by 4 bases; junction bases not matched to a gene: 7. This CDR3 spans 13 amino acids. CDR1 and CDR2 (germline): SGHTA, FQGNSA. In the case of this clone: Its target is not known.

Primers for the PCR totalled 60 Vbeta and 13 Jbeta. Some clones are missing from TCRdb's copy, which holds only in-frame ones; the method was immunoSEQ multiplex PCR. The table lists around 140,000 clones, 8.9% of them singletons. Study-wide points: Among the sequence variants, a highly shared cluster was likely an artifact of sequencing. Most TCR sequences proved rare, with some public TCRs found in many donors. A reported reduction in N-insertions relative to the 666-donor mean was seen in an Asian-associated ancestry cluster in a later analysis.

The receptor comes from a woman between 35 and 50 years old in good health and CMV-seropositive. The rearrangement joins TRBV7-2 to TRBJ1-2; the match to TRBD1 covers 7 bases. Sequencing was performed on PBMCs. The CDR3 spells CASGMGQLYGYTF. The CDR3 bases are TGTGCCAGCGGGATGGGACAGCTCTATGGCTACACCTTC.